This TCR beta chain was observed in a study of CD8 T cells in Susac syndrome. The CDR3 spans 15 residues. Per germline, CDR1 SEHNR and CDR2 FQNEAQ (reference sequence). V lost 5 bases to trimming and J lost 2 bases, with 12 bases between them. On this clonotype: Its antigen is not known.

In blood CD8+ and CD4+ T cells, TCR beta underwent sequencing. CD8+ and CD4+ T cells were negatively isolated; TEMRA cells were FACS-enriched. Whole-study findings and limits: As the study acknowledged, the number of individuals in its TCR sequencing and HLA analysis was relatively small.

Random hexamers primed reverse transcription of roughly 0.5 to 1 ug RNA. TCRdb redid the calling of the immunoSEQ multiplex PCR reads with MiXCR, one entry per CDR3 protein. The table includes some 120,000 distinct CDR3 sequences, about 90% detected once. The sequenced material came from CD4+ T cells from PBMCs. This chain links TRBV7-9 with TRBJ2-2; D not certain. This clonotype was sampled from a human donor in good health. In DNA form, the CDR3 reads TGTGCCAGCAGCACGCCGGGCCCTAACACCGGGGAGCTGTTTTTT. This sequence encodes CASSTPGPNTGELFF.